A selection of T cell receptor beta chains follows, all from one sample in a study of T cell responses to AZD1222 COVID-19 vaccine. TCRdb keeps only in-frame clones here, not all; method: immunoSEQ multiplex PCR. Among 130,000 or so clones, more than 85% were seen once, and the ten largest hold 5.4%. This specimen was peripheral blood, taken on day 0 of AZD1222 vaccination. The receptors come from an adult in good health. CDR3s leave out the opening cysteine and the closing phenylalanine or tryptophan. Clone sizes are given selectively: once, few, many, or a class where the clone is expanded.

v_call clone_size cdr3_aa
TRBV19 . ASSWTDRDEQF
TRBV9 . ASSGTAAPSTDTQY
TRBV19 . ASKDSPNYGYT
TRBV18 . ASSPGLAETPYNEQF
TRBV30 . AWSRGTVAEAF
TRBV15 . ATTWASGSGNEQF
TRBV10-3 once AINNPGTTNNEQF
TRBV18 . ASSPLSSNQPQH
TRBV2 . ASSASGRTGEQY
TRBV11-1 . ASSLRDNLLYNEQF
TRBV11-2 . ASSLDQAREGPYEQY
TRBV15 . ATSRTITGELF
TRBV7-2 . ASSSFTATNEKLF
TRBV5-1 . ASSLGRERGYGYT
TRBV19 . ASSSTGAPNQPQH
TRBV28 . ASSLIPRTGAGKLF
TRBV30 . ACRTSGSSEQY
TRBV19 once ASSIPLRNYGYT
TRBV29-1 . SVKQRWGSYNEQF
TRBV6-5 . ASSYSSPAVYGYT
TRBV7-3 . ASSSPGTVNQPQH
TRBV3-1/TRBV3-2 . ASSPRQGTTEAF
TRBV5-4 many ASSLFGTGLGGYT
TRBV2 . ASTFYEQY
TRBV9 . ASSAVVRTNYGYT
TRBV9 . ASSVGGQLTGELF
TRBV6-2/TRBV6-3 . ASSYIWADYSNQPQH
TRBV15 . ATSRGNFNEQF
TRBV28 . ASSSPGQGSYEQY
TRBV6-6 once ASSYGQTHGNTIY
TRBV10-2 . ASSERELYPYNEQF
TRBV2 . ASSPSGSATGELF
TRBV9 once ASSRTGGHGQPQH
TRBV28 . ASSPQGGLVGYT